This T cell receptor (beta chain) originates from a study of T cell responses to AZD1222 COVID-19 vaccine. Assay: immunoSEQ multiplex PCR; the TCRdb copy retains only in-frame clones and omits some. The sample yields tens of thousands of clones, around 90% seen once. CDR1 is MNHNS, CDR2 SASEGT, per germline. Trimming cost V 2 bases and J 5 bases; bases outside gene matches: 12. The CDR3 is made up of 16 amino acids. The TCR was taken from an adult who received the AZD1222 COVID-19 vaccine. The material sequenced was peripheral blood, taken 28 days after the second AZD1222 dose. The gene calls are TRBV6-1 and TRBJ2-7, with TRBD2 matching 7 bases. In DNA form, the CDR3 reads TGTGCCAGCAGTGAACATGAGTTCTTAGCGGGTAACGAGCAGTACTTC. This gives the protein CASSEHEFLAGNEQYF.